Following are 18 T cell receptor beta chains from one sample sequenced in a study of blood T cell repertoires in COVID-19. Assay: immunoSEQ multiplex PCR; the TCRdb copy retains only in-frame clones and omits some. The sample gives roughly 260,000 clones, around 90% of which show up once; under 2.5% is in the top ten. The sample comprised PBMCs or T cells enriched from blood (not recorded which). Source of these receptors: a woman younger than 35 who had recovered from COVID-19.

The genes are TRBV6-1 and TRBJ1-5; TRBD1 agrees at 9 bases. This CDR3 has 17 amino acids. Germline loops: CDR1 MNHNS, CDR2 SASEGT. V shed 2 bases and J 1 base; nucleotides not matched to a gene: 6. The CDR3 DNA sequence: TGTGCCAGCAGTGAATTTTTTGGGACAGGGAGCAATCAGCCCCAGCATTTT. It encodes CASSEFFGTGSNQPQHF.

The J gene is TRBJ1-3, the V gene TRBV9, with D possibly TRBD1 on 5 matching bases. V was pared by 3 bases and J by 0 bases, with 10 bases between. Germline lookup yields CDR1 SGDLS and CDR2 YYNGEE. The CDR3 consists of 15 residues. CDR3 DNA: TGTGCCAGCAGCGCCGGACACCACTCTGGAAACACCATATATTTT. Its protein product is CASSAGHHSGNTIYF.

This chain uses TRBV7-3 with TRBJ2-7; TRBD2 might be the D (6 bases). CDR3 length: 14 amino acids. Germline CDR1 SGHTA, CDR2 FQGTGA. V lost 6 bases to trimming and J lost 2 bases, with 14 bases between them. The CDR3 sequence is CASRETSSAYEQYF. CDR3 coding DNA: TGTGCCAGCAGGGAAACTAGCTCGGCCTACGAGCAGTACTTC.

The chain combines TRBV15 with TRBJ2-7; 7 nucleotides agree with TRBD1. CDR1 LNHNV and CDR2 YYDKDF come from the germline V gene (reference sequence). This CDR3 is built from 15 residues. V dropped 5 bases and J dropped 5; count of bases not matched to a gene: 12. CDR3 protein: CATSPDGQGVDEQYF. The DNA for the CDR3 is TGTGCCACCAGCCCTGACGGGCAGGGGGTGGACGAGCAGTACTTC.

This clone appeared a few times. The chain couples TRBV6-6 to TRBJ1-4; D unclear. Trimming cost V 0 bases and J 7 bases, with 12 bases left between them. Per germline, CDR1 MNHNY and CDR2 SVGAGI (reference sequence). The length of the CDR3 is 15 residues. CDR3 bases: TGTGCCAGCAGTTACTCGGACTTGAGCGGTGAAAAACTGTTTTTT. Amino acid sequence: CASSYSDLSGEKLFF.

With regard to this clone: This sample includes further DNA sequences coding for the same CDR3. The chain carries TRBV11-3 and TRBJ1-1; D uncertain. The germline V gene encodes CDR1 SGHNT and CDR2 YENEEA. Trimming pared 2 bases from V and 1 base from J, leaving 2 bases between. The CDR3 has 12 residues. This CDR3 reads CASSLRNTEAFF. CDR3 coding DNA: TGTGCCAGCAGCTTACGGAACACTGAAGCTTTCTTT.

The CDR3 region is CASSLTGTGGGEKLFF. The DNA of the CDR3 is TGCGCCAGCAGCCTTACCGGGACAGGGGGCGGTGAAAAACTGTTTTTT. The J gene is TRBJ1-4, the V gene TRBV4-3; 12 bases line up with TRBD1. J lost 7 bases, V lost 4 bases, and 7 bases had no gene match. The CDR3 consists of 16 residues. Germline V gene lookup returns CDR1 LGHNA and CDR2 YSLEER.

CDR3 in DNA: TGTGCCAGCAGTTATAGCCTGGGCAGGGGAACAGATACGCAGTATTTT. It encodes CASSYSLGRGTDTQYF. V and J are TRBV6-2 or TRBV6-3 and TRBJ2-3; a weak D match, TRBD1 (6 bases). The CDR3 extends over 16 amino acids. Trimming pared 3 bases from V and 3 bases from J, leaving 16 bases between. Germline CDR1 and CDR2: MNHEY and SVGEGT.

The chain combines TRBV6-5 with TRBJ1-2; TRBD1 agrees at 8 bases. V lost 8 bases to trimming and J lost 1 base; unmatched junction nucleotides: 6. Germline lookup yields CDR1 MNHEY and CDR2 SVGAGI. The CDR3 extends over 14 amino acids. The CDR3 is CASSRQGINYGYTF. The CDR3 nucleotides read TGTGCCAGCTCCCGACAGGGGATTAACTATGGCTACACCTTC.

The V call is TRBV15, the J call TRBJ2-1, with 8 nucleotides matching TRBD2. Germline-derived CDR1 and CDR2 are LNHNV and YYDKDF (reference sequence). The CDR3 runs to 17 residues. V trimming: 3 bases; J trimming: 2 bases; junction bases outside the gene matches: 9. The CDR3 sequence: CATSRSRSGGPYNEQFF. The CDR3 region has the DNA TGTGCCACCAGCAGGTCAAGATCGGGGGGGCCCTACAATGAGCAGTTCTTC.

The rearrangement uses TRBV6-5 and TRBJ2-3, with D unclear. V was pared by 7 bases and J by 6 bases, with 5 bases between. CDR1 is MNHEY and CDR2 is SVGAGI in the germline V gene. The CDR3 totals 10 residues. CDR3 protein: CASNFDTQYF. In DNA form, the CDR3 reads TGTGCCAGCAACTTTGATACGCAGTATTTT.

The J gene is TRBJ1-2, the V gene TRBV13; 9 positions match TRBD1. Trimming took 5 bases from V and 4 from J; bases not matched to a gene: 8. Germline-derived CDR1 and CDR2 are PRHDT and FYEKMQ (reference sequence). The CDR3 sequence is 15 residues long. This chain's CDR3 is CASSGLQGAVYGYTF. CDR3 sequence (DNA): TGTGCCAGCAGCGGTTTACAGGGGGCGGTCTATGGCTACACCTTC.

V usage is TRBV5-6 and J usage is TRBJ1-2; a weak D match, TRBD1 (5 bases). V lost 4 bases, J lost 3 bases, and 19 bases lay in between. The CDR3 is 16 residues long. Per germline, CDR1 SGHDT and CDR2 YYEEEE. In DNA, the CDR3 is TGTGCCAGCAGCGACCCACGGACGGACAATTACTATGGCTACACCTTC. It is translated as CASSDPRTDNYYGYTF.

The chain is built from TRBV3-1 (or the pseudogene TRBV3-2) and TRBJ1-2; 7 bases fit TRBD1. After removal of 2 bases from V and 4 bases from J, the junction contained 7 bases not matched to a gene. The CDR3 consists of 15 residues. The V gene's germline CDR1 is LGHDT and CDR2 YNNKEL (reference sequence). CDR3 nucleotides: TGTGCCAGCAGCCAAAGGAGACAGGGACTCTATGGCTACACCTTC. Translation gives CASSQRRQGLYGYTF.

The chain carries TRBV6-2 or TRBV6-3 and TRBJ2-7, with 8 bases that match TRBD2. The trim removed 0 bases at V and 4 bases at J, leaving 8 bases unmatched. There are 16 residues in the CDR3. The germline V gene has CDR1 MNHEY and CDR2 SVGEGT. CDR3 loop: CASSYSTSAEGYEQYF. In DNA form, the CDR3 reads TGTGCCAGCAGTTACTCGACTAGCGCCGAGGGATACGAGCAGTACTTC.

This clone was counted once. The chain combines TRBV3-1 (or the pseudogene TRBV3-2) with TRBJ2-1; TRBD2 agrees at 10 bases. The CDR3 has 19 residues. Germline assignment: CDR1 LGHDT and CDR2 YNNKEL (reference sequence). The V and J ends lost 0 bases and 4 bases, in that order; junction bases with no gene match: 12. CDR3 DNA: TGTGCCAGCAGCCAAGATTCTACAACTAGCGGGGTTTATTACAATGAGCAGTTCTTC. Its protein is CASSQDSTTSGVYYNEQFF.

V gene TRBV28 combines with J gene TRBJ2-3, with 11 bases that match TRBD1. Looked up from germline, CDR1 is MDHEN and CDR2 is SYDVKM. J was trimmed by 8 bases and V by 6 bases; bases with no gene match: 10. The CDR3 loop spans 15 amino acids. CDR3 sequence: CASRIRDRGSATQYF. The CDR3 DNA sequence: TGTGCCAGCAGGATAAGGGACAGGGGGTCAGCTACGCAGTATTTT.

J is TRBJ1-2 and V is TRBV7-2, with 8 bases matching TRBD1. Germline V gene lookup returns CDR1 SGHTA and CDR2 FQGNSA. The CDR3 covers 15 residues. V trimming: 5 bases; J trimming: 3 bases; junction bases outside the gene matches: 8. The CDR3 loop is CASSPRQGRDYGYTF. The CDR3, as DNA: TGTGCCAGCAGCCCCCGACAGGGGAGGGACTATGGCTACACCTTC.